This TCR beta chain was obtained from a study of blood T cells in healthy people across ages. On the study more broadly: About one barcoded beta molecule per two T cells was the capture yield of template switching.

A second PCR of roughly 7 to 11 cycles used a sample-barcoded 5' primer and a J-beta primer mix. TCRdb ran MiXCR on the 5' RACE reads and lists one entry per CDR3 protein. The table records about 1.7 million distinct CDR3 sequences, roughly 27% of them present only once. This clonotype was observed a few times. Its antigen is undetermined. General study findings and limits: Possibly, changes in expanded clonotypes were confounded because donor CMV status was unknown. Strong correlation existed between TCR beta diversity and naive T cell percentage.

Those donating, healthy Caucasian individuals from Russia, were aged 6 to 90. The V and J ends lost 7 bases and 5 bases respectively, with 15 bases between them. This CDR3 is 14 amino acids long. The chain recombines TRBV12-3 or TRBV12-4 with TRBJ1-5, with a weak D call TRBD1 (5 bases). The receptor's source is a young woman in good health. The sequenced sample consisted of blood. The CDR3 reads CASTDQGLYQPQHF. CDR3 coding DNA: TGTGCCAGCACCGATCAGGGTTTATATCAGCCCCAGCATTTT.